The T cell receptor (beta chain) described here comes from a study of blood T cell repertoires in COVID-19. Looking at the study overall: Samples representing acute and convalescent COVID-19 were sourced from the United States, Italy and Spain. From T cells, B-cell-depleted T cells, or PBMCs came the material, which was cDNA or gDNA.

Under the authors' procedure: For nucleated cells, counts were estimated from reference gene primer amplification. Profiling relied on immunoSEQ multiplex PCR, and the TCRdb table lists in-frame clones only, not all of them. V and J calls plus clone size are reproduced from that table; the DNA served to infer D and trimming. The table has approximately 230,000 clones, approximately 79% seen once. V lost 4 bases and J lost 4; bases outside the gene matches: 17. Germline V lookup: CDR1 LNHDA, CDR2 SQIVND (reference sequence). The CDR3 spans 18 residues. The source of this sequence is a woman in her thirties or forties with active or convalescent COVID-19. The V gene is TRBV19, the J gene TRBJ1-2, with TRBD1 matching 8 bases. The material sequenced was peripheral blood. CDR3 bases: TGTGCCAGTAGTAGAGGGGGGACAGGCGATGCCGGGCCCTATGGCTACACCTTC. It translates to CASSRGGTGDAGPYGYTF.